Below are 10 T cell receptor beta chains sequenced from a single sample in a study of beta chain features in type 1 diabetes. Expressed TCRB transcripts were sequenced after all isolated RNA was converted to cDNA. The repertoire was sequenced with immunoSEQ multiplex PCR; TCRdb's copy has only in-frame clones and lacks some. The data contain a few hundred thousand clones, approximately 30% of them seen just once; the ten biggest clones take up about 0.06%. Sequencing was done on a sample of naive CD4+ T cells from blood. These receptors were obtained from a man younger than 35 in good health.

Written as DNA, the CDR3 is TGTGCCAGCAAGCCAGCGGGAGGGTCCTACAATGAGCAGTTCTTC. The encoded protein is CASKPAGGSYNEQFF. This sequence joins TRBV7-2 and TRBJ2-1; the match to TRBD2 covers 10 bases. The CDR3 spans 15 residues. Germline CDR1 reads SGHTA; CDR2 reads FQGNSA. The J segment lost 1 base and the V segment lost 7 bases, leaving 4 bases of the junction unmatched.

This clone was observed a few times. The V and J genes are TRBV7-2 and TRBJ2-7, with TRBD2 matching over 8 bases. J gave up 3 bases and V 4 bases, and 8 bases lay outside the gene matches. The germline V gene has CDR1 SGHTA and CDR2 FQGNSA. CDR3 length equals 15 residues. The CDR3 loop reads CASSSVAGNGYEQYF. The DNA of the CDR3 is TGTGCCAGCAGCTCCGTAGCGGGAAATGGCTACGAGCAGTACTTC.

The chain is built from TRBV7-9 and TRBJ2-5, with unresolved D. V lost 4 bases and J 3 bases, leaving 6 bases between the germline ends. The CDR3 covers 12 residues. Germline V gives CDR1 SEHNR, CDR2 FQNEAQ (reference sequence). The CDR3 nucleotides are TGTGCCAGCAGCTCCCAGAAAGAGACCCAGTACTTC. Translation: CASSSQKETQYF.

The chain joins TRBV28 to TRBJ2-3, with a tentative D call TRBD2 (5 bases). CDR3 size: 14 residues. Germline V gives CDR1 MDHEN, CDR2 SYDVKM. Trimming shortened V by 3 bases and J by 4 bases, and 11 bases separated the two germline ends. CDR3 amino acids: CASSFAHGADTQYF. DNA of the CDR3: TGTGCCAGCAGTTTTGCGCACGGGGCAGATACGCAGTATTTT.

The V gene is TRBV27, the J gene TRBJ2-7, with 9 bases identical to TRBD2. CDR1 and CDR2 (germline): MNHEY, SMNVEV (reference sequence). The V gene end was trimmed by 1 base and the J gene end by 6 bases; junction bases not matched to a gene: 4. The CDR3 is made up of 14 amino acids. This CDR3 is CASSLWIAGAEQYF. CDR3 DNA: TGTGCCAGCAGTTTATGGATAGCGGGAGCCGAGCAGTACTTC.

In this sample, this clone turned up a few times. The CDR3 loop reads CASSRRLAEAYEQYF. The CDR3 DNA is TGCGCCAGCAGCCGACGACTAGCGGAAGCCTACGAGCAGTACTTC. The V and J genes are TRBV4-3 and TRBJ2-7; 9 positions match TRBD2. The CDR3 extends over 15 amino acids. J gave up 2 bases and V 4 bases, and 6 bases lay outside the gene matches. Germline loops: CDR1 LGHNA, CDR2 YSLEER.

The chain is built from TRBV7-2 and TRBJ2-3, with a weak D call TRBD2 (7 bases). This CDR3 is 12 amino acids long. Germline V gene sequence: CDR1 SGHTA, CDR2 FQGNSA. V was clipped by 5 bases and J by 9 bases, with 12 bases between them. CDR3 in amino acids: CASSLGGGTQYF. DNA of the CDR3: TGTGCCAGCAGCCTAGGGGGAGGGACGCAGTATTTT. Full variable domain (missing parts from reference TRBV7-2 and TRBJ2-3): GAGVSQSPSNKVTEKGKDVELRCDPISGHTALYWYRQSLGQGLEFLIYFQGNSAPDKSGLPSDRFSAERTGGSVSTLTIQRTQQEDSAVYLCASSLGGGTQYFGPGTRLTVL.

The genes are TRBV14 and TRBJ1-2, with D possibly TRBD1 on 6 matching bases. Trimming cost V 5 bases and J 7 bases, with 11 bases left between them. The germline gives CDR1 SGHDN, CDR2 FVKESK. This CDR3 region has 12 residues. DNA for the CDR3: TGTGCCAGCAGCAAGAGGACAGTTGGCTACACCTTC. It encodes CASSKRTVGYTF.

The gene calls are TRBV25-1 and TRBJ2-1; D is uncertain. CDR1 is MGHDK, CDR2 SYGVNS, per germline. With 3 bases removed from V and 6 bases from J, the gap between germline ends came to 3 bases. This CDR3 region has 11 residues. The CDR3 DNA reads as TGTGCCAGCAGTGATCGCAATGAGCAGTTCTTC. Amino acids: CASSDRNEQFF.

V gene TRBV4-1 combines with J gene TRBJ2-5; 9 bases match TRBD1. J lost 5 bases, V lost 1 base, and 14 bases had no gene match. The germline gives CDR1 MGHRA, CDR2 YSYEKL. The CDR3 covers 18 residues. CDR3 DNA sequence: TGCGCCAGCAGCCAAGTGGTCGGGACAGGGTTTTTCTTTGAGACCCAGTACTTC. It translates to CASSQVVGTGFFFETQYF.